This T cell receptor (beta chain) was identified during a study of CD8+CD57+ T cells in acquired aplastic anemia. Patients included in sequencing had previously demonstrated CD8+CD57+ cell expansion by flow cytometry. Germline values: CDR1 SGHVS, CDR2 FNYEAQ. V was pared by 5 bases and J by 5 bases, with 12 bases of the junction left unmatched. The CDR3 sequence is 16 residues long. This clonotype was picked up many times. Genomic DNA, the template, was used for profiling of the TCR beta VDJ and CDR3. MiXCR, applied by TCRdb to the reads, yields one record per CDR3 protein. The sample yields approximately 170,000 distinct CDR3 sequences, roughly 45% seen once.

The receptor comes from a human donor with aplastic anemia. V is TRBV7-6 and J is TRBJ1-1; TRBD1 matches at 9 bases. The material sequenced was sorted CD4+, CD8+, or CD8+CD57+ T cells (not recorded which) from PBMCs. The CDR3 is CASSPQARQGETEAFF. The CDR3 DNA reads TGTGCCAGCAGCCCCCAAGCCCGACAGGGGGAAACTGAAGCTTTCTTT.